The 20 T cell receptor beta chains below come from one sample, sequenced in a study of cytomegalovirus exposure and HLA in healthy donors. The PCR had 60 Vbeta and 13 Jbeta primers. Assay: immunoSEQ multiplex PCR; the TCRdb copy retains only in-frame clones and omits some. The sample includes under 200,000 clones, around three quarters of them seen just once. The sample was PBMCs. The receptors stem from a woman between 50 and 59 years old in good health and CMV-seropositive.

The chain combines TRBV7-2 with TRBJ1-5, with D uncertain. The CDR3 has 14 amino acids. V was clipped by 7 bases and J by 7 bases, with 17 bases between them. Germline V gene data show CDR1 as SGHTA and CDR2 as FQGNSA. The CDR3 nucleotides read TGTGCCAGCACCCAAGCGGGGTTGGGGCAGCCCCAGCATTTT. Its translation is CASTQAGLGQPQHF.

The gene calls are TRBV7-2 and TRBJ2-3; D is perhaps TRBD1 (7 bases). Looked up from germline, CDR1 is SGHTA and CDR2 is FQGNSA. This CDR3 contains 15 residues. Trimming removed 6 bases from V and 2 bases from J, with 15 bases in between. The chain's CDR3 is CASRPEGQPTDTQYF. In nucleotides, the CDR3 is TGTGCCAGCAGACCGGAGGGACAGCCCACAGATACGCAGTATTTT. Full variable domain (remainder filled in from reference TRBV7-2 and TRBJ2-3): GAGVSQSPSNKVTEKGKDVELRCDPISGHTALYWYRQSLGQGLEFLIYFQGNSAPDKSGLPSDRFSAERTGGSVSTLTIQRTQQEDSAVYLCASRPEGQPTDTQYFGPGTRLTVL.

V is TRBV5-6 and J is TRBJ1-4; 8 bases are shared with TRBD1. J lost 7 bases, V lost 3 bases, and 5 bases had no gene match. The CDR3 covers 14 residues. Germline V lookup: CDR1 SGHDT, CDR2 YYEEEE. CDR3 sequence (DNA): TGTGCCAGCAGCTACCAGGGGGCGCGTGAAAAACTGTTTTTT. Protein: CASSYQGAREKLFF.

J is TRBJ2-2 and V is TRBV5-4; D gene ambiguous. The CDR3 is 14 amino acids. The V and J ends lost 1 base and 2 bases respectively, with 6 bases between them. Germline V gives CDR1 SGHNT, CDR2 YYREEE (reference sequence). CDR3 sequence (DNA): TGTGCCAGCAGCTTGCCCCAAAACACCGGGGAGCTGTTTTTT. It codes for CASSLPQNTGELFF.

This clone was observed a few times. One junction end does not reproduce the germline sequence, and a read error may be involved. V usage is TRBV7-9 and J usage is TRBJ2-2, with 11 nucleotides matching TRBD2. The CDR3 runs to 16 residues. Germline CDR1 reads SEHNR; CDR2 reads FQNEAQ (reference sequence). In nucleotides, the CDR3 is TGTTCCAGCAGCTTAGTAGCGGGGGGGAGCACCGGGGAGCTGTTTTTT. Its protein is CSSSLVAGGSTGELFF.

The rearrangement uses TRBV15 and TRBJ2-1; TRBD2 agrees at 10 bases. The CDR3 consists of 14 residues. V lost 7 bases and J lost 6; bases outside the gene matches: 6. CDR1 is LNHNV and CDR2 is YYDKDF in the germline V gene (reference sequence). CDR3 nucleotides: TGTGCCACCAAAGTCACTAGCGGGATCAATGAGCAGTTCTTC. Amino acids: CATKVTSGINEQFF.

The V and J genes are TRBV18 and TRBJ1-3; 7 bases agree with TRBD1. The germline V gene encodes CDR1 KGHSH and CDR2 LQKENI. The V and J ends lost 5 bases and 0 bases, in that order; junction bases with no gene match: 7. The CDR3 sequence is 16 residues long. The CDR3 loop is CASSYRGRGSGNTIYF. The CDR3 region has the DNA TGTGCCAGCTCATACAGGGGCAGAGGCTCTGGAAACACCATATATTTT.

Worth noting for this clone: Other DNA sequences in the sample encode the same CDR3. This chain links TRBV19 with TRBJ2-6; possible D gene TRBD1, 6 bases. Trimming cost V 9 bases and J 0 bases, with 24 bases left between them. The CDR3 has 19 residues. Germline lookup yields CDR1 LNHDA and CDR2 SQIVND (reference sequence). The CDR3 DNA is TGTGCCAGCAGTGCGACCAGGGGTAAAACTCTCTCTGGGGCCAACGTCCTGACTTTC. It encodes CASSATRGKTLSGANVLTF. Filled out from reference TRBV19 and TRBJ2-6, the complete variable domain reads DGGITQSPKYLFRKEGQNVTLSCEQNLNHDAMYWYRQDPGQGLRLIYYSQIVNDFQKGDIAEGYSVSREKKESFPLTVTSAQKNPTAFYLCASSATRGKTLSGANVLTFGAGSRLTVL.

The chain combines TRBV9 with TRBJ1-2; the D gene is possibly TRBD1 (5 bases). The CDR3 extends over 14 amino acids. Germline-derived CDR1 and CDR2 are SGDLS and YYNGEE. V was clipped by 4 bases and J by 4 bases, with 14 bases between them. Here the CDR3 reads CASSRIGGGYGYTF. CDR3 DNA: TGTGCCAGCAGCCGGATCGGGGGGGGCTATGGCTACACCTTC.

This chain joins TRBV6-6 and TRBJ2-4; possibly TRBD2 for D (6 bases). The CDR3 consists of 15 residues. V was shortened by 4 bases and J by 4 bases, with 14 bases between the two germline ends. From germline, CDR1 is MNHNY and CDR2 SVGAGI (reference sequence). The CDR3 DNA follows: TGTGCCAGCAGTTTTTTGGGGGGATTGAAAAACATTCAGTACTTC. Amino acid sequence: CASSFLGGLKNIQYF.

The gene calls are TRBV18 and TRBJ1-2; D ambiguous. V lost 1 base and J lost 0, with 6 bases in between. The V gene's germline CDR1 is KGHSH and CDR2 LQKENI. CDR3 size: 14 residues. For the CDR3, the DNA is TGTGCCAGCTCACCACAGGACTCTAACTATGGCTACACCTTC. Its protein is CASSPQDSNYGYTF.

This sequence joins TRBV7-3 and TRBJ2-1, with D perhaps matching TRBD1 (6 bases). V shed 2 bases and J shed 9 bases, with 17 bases lying between them. This CDR3 is built from 15 residues. Germline values: CDR1 SGHTA, CDR2 FQGTGA. The CDR3 DNA sequence: TGTGCCAGCAGCTTAGCACAGGGTTTAGTGGTTGAGCAGTTCTTC. Protein product: CASSLAQGLVVEQFF.

This clone showed up just a few times. The chain is built from TRBV4-2 and TRBJ1-5; TRBD1 is a possible D gene (5 bases). This CDR3 region has 16 residues. V lost 0 bases and J lost 7, with 16 bases in between. CDR1 LGHNA and CDR2 YNFKEQ come from the germline V gene. The CDR3 DNA sequence: TGTGCCAGCAGCCAAGATTTGAGGAGGGGAGGGCAGCCCCAGCATTTT. Amino acid sequence: CASSQDLRRGGQPQHF.

This clone was seen just once. The J gene is TRBJ2-5, the V gene TRBV18, with 8 positions matching TRBD1. The CDR3 contains 13 residues. J lost 5 bases, V lost 7 bases, and 6 bases had no gene match. The germline gives CDR1 KGHSH, CDR2 LQKENI. The CDR3 region has the DNA TGTGCCAGCTGCAGGACAGGGAGGGAGACCCAGTACTTC. It encodes CASCRTGRETQYF.

This rearrangement joins TRBV9 to TRBJ2-3, with D possibly matching TRBD2 (5 bases). V was cut by 0 bases and J by 2 bases, with 13 bases left in between. Germline CDR1 and CDR2: SGDLS and YYNGEE. The CDR3 is made up of 16 amino acids. The CDR3 nucleotides are TGTGCCAGCAGCGTAGCTACGGGGAGCTCCACAGATACGCAGTATTTT. This translates into CASSVATGSSTDTQYF.

J is TRBJ1-6 and V is TRBV7-2; maybe TRBD1 (6 bases). The CDR3 runs 14 residues. V shed 2 bases and J shed 6 bases, with 8 bases lying between them. The germline V gene has CDR1 SGHTA and CDR2 FQGNSA. The CDR3 protein is CASSLRTVNSPLHF. CDR3 DNA: TGTGCCAGCAGCTTACGGACAGTTAATTCACCCCTCCACTTT. The entire variable domain, with the rest obtained from reference TRBV7-2 and TRBJ1-6, is as follows: GAGVSQSPSNKVTEKGKDVELRCDPISGHTALYWYRQSLGQGLEFLIYFQGNSAPDKSGLPSDRFSAERTGGSVSTLTIQRTQQEDSAVYLCASSLRTVNSPLHFGNGTRLTVT.

This clone appeared once. The rearrangement joins TRBV9 to TRBJ2-3, with D hard to call. Trimming left V 7 bases short and J 1 base short, with 10 bases between. The CDR3 is 13 residues long. The germline CDR1 and CDR2 sequences are SGDLS and YYNGEE. In DNA form, the CDR3 reads TGTGCCAGCTCAATAGGAGGCACAGATACGCAGTATTTT. As protein: CASSIGGTDTQYF. Full variable domain (missing parts from reference TRBV9 and TRBJ2-3): DSGVTQTPKHLITATGQRVTLRCSPRSGDLSVYWYQQSLDQGLQFLIQYYNGEERAKGNILERFSAQQFPDLHSELNLSSLELGDSALYFCASSIGGTDTQYFGPGTRLTVL.

This sequence joins TRBV7-2 and TRBJ2-5, with TRBD1 matching 8 bases. The CDR3 covers 14 residues. Germline CDR1 and CDR2: SGHTA and FQGNSA. Trimming took 4 bases from V and 5 from J; bases not matched to a gene: 6. Written as DNA, the CDR3 is TGTGCCAGCAGCTACCAGACAGGGGTTGAGACCCAGTACTTC. Protein: CASSYQTGVETQYF.

This rearrangement joins TRBV6-1 to TRBJ2-2; 8 bases map to TRBD1. The germline CDR1 and CDR2 sequences are MNHNS and SASEGT. V trimming: 5 bases; J trimming: 6 bases; junction bases outside the gene matches: 8. This CDR3 region has 15 residues. CDR3 bases: TGTGCCAGCAGTCAAGACAGGGGAATAGCCGGGGAGCTGTTTTTT. Its protein is CASSQDRGIAGELFF.

The chain joins TRBV14 to TRBJ2-1; D not certain. Germline assignment: CDR1 SGHDN and CDR2 FVKESK. V shed 4 bases and J shed 5 bases, with 15 bases lying between them. This CDR3 is built from 15 residues. Written as DNA, the CDR3 is TGTGCCAGCAGCCCTCCTGGTGGCGGCAACAATGAGCAGTTCTTC. This codes for CASSPPGGGNNEQFF. The variable domain in full, completed from reference TRBV14 and TRBJ2-1, reads EAGVTQFPSHSVIEKGQTVTLRCDPISGHDNLYWYRRVMGKEIKFLLHFVKESKQDESGMPNNRFLAERTGGTYSTLKVQPAELEDSGVYFCASSPPGGGNNEQFFGPGTRLTVL.